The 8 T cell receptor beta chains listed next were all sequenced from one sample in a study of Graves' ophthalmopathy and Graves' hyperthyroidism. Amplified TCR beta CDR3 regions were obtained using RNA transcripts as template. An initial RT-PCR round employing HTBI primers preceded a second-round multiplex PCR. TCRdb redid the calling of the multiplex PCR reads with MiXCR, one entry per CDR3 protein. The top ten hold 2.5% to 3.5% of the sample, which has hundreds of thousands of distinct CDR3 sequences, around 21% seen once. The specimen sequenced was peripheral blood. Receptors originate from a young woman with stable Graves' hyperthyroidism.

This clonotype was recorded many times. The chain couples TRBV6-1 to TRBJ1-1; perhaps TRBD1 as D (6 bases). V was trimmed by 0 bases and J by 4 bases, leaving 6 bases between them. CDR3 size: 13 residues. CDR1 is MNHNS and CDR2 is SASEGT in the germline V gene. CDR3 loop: CASSEARGTEAFF. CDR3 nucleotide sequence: TGTGCCAGCAGTGAAGCCAGGGGCACTGAAGCTTTCTTT.

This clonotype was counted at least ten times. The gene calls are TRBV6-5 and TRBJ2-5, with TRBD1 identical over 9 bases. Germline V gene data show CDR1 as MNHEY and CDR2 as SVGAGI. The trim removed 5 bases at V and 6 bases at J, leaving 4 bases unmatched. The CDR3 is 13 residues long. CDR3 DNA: TGTGCCAGCAGTACGGACAGGGGACAGACCCAGTACTTC. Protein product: CASSTDRGQTQYF.

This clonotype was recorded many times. This chain's CDR3 is CSALGGRETQYF. The CDR3 region has the DNA TGCAGTGCCCTGGGGGGCCGGGAGACCCAGTACTTC. V gene TRBV20-1 combines with J gene TRBJ2-5; D possibly uses TRBD1 or TRBD2 (6 bases each). Deletions cut 6 bases from V and 5 bases from J, with 13 bases between. Germline CDR1 is DFQATT and CDR2 is SNEGSKA (reference sequence). The CDR3 loop spans 12 amino acids.

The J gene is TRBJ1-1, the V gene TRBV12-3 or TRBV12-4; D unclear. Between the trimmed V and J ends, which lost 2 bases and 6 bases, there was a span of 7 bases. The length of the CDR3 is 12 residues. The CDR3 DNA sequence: TGTGCCAGCAGTTTAAGTACTCCTGAAGCTTTCTTT. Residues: CASSLSTPEAFF.

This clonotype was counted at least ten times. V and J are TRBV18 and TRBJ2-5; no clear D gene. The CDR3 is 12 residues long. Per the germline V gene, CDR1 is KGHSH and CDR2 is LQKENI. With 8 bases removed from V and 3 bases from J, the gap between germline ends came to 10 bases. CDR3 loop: CASSPREETQYF. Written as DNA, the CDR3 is TGTGCCAGCAGTCCCAGAGAAGAGACCCAGTACTTC.

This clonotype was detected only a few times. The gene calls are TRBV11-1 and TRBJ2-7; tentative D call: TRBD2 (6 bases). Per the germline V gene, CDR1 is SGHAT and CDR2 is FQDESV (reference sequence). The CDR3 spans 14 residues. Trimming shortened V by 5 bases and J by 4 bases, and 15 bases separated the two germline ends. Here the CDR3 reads CASSLFAGPYEQYF. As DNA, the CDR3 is TGTGCCAGCAGCCTCTTTGCGGGGCCTTACGAGCAGTACTTC.

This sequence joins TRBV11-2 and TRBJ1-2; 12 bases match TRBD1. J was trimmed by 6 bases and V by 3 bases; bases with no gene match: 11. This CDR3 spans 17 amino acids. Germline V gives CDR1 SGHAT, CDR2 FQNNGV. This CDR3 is CASSFVIGTGGSDGYTF. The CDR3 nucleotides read TGTGCCAGCAGCTTCGTGATTGGGACAGGGGGCTCGGATGGCTACACCTTC.

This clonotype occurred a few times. CDR3: CASSLLPGPQETQYF. The CDR3 DNA follows: TGTGCCAGCAGCTTACTCCCAGGGCCCCAAGAGACCCAGTACTTC. This chain uses TRBV7-3 with TRBJ2-5; D possibly corresponds to TRBD1 (5 bases). With 2 bases removed from V and 1 base from J, the gap between germline ends came to 11 bases. The germline gives CDR1 SGHTA, CDR2 FQGTGA. The CDR3 covers 15 residues.